This T cell receptor beta chain originates from a study of T cell repertoires in cytomegalovirus infection (dated by TCRdb to about 2019). For the study in its entirety: Alongside well-studied HLA-B-restricted epitopes, the peptide stimulations were aimed at recently identified HLA-C-restricted CMV epitopes, whose presentation resists viral immunomodulation. Because public TCR beta signatures pointed to carriage of CMV infection together with the matching HLA type, the HLA type of each donor mattered for the analysis. Study-wide findings and limitations: Carriers of CMV infection plus the relevant HLA type were discriminated by the cumulative frequency of public TCR beta family members in the study cohort and in an independent roughly 320-donor cohort. The ex vivo response was dominated by HLA-C-restricted CMV-specific TCR beta clonotypes, and the single most frequent clonotype in two of eight donors was supplied by these HLA-C-restricted clonotypes.

The table lists this clonotype with many counts. The specificity of this receptor is unknown. No qualities accompany the bases; no much larger clone lies one base away. Sequenced using an Illumina HiSeq 1500. TCRdb ran its own pipeline on the public reads, namely fastp trimming at Q25 and MiXCR clone calling, and kept in-frame beta chains. Rows with a matching CDR3 protein are joined into one entry that keeps the most common DNA and genes. This sample lists about a million distinct CDR3 sequences; around 32% were detected once. The top ten clonotypes cover roughly 12% of the sample. The germline V gene provides CDR1 MNHNS and CDR2 SASEGT. From the cysteine up to the phenylalanine, the CDR3 has a length of 13 residues. Kept here is only the CDR3 DNA, which spans 39 bases and is read in frame from base 1. The V and J ends are trimmed by 6 bases and 1 base, leaving 9 bases between them. The treatment or condition tag for this specimen amounts to: in vitro stimulation with specific CMV peptide epitopes to enrich CMV-specific T cells.

The chain is encoded by TRBV6-1 joined to TRBJ1-1, and TRBD1 may be the D gene, going by 6 matching bases. The sample consisted of cultured CD8+ T cells from PBMCs, taken from culture after CMV antigen stimulation. This TCR derives from a human donor in good health (CMV status not recorded). Some clones in this sample may be carry-over from other donors' samples. The DNA reads as follows: TGTGCCAGCAGGCTACAGGGGAACACTGAAGCTTTCTTT. The translation is CASRLQGNTEAFF.